These 22 T cell receptor beta chains came from one sample sequenced in a study of cytomegalovirus exposure and HLA in healthy donors. The PCR used 60 Vbeta and 13 Jbeta primers. Assay used: immunoSEQ multiplex PCR; TCRdb lists only in-frame clones, some missing. This sample's table reports some 150,000 clones. The material sequenced was PBMCs. Source of these receptors: a woman aged 18-30 years in good health and CMV-seronegative.

Written as DNA, the CDR3 is TGTGCCAGCAGTTTTTGGGACACAACCTACGAGCAGTACTTC. Its protein is CASSFWDTTYEQYF. This chain links TRBV28 with TRBJ2-7; weak D call: TRBD1 (6 bases). The germline V gene encodes CDR1 MDHEN and CDR2 SYDVKM. Trimming took off 3 bases at V and 2 bases at J, with 11 bases between the two ends. The CDR3 contains 14 residues.

V gene TRBV14 combines with J gene TRBJ2-1, with TRBD1 matching 8 bases. This CDR3 has 14 residues. V lost 0 bases and J lost 9; bases outside the gene matches: 4. Per germline, CDR1 SGHDN and CDR2 FVKESK. CDR3 amino acids: CASSQETTGVEQFF. In nucleotides, the CDR3 is TGTGCCAGCAGCCAAGAAACGACAGGGGTTGAGCAGTTCTTC.

V gene TRBV6-5 combines with J gene TRBJ2-2; D gene uncertain. Germline V gene data show CDR1 as MNHEY and CDR2 as SVGAGI. The V and J ends lost 7 bases and 7 bases respectively, with 10 bases between them. The CDR3 consists of 12 residues. CDR3 in amino acids: CASNRGIGELFF. CDR3 sequence (DNA): TGTGCCAGCAATAGAGGCATCGGGGAGCTGTTTTTT.

J is TRBJ2-3 and V is TRBV7-3; 8 bases are shared with TRBD2. V lost 5 bases, J lost 2 bases, and 9 bases stayed unmatched. This CDR3 is built from 16 residues. From germline, CDR1 is SGHTA and CDR2 FQGTGA. CDR3 DNA: TGTGCCAGCAGCCCATCGGGAGGGAGGTTCACAGATACGCAGTATTTT. Its translation is CASSPSGGRFTDTQYF.

Written as DNA, the CDR3 is TGTGCCAGCAGTGAACTAGCGGGAGACTACTACGAGCAGTACTTC. Translating it yields CASSELAGDYYEQYF. The V gene is TRBV6-1, the J gene TRBJ2-7; 10 bases match TRBD2. The trim removed 2 bases at V and 3 bases at J, leaving 4 bases unmatched. CDR1 is MNHNS and CDR2 is SASEGT in the germline V gene. The CDR3 has 15 amino acids.

The V call is TRBV18, the J call TRBJ1-4; TRBD1 is a possible D gene (5 bases). CDR1 and CDR2 (germline): KGHSH, LQKENI. This CDR3 comprises 13 residues. Trimming took 3 bases from V and 7 from J, leaving 9 bases between them. The CDR3 protein is CASSPRGGEKLFF. Here the CDR3 DNA reads TGTGCCAGCTCACCCCGGGGGGGTGAAAAACTGTTTTTT.

V is TRBV9 and J is TRBJ2-1; the D gene is possibly TRBD1 (5 bases). V lost 2 bases, J lost 7 bases, and 7 bases lay in between. The CDR3 spans 12 residues. CDR1 and CDR2 (germline): SGDLS, YYNGEE. For the CDR3, the DNA is TGTGCCAGCAGCGTCGACAGAAATGAGCAGTTCTTC. Residues: CASSVDRNEQFF. Supplemented by reference TRBV9 and TRBJ2-1, the full variable domain reads DSGVTQTPKHLITATGQRVTLRCSPRSGDLSVYWYQQSLDQGLQFLIQYYNGEERAKGNILERFSAQQFPDLHSELNLSSLELGDSALYFCASSVDRNEQFFGPGTRLTVL.

This rearrangement joins TRBV4-2 to TRBJ2-3; the match to TRBD2 covers 12 bases. Germline V gives CDR1 LGHNA, CDR2 YNFKEQ. V trimming: 2 bases; J trimming: 1 base; junction bases outside the gene matches: 4. This CDR3 is built from 17 residues. The CDR3 DNA reads as TGTGCCAGCAGCCAATCGACTAGCGGGAGTGGCACAGATACGCAGTATTTT. As protein: CASSQSTSGSGTDTQYF.

This rearrangement joins TRBV5-6 to TRBJ1-6, with D possibly matching TRBD1 (6 bases). Germline CDR1 SGHDT, CDR2 YYEEEE. V gave up 4 bases and J gave up 4 bases, with 21 bases separating them. This CDR3 region has 18 residues. The CDR3 spells CASSPTLLPGQYNSPLHF. CDR3 DNA: TGTGCCAGCAGCCCGACCCTTCTCCCCGGACAGTATAATTCACCCCTCCACTTT.

Regarding this clone: At one of its ends the junction is not consistent with the germline gene, which may arise from a read error. CDR3 sequence (DNA): TGCGCCAGCAGCCACAGGACAGGGGGGAACGCCGGGGAGCTGTTTTTT. This sequence encodes CASSHRTGGNAGELFF. The rearrangement uses TRBV4-1 and TRBJ2-2; 10 bases agree with TRBD1. The CDR3 contains 16 residues. CDR1 and CDR2 from the germline V gene are MGHRA and YSYEKL.

The gene calls are TRBV7-8 and TRBJ1-2; the match to TRBD1 covers 11 bases. Germline V CDR1 and CDR2: SGHVS, FQNEAQ. With V trimmed by 2 bases and J by 7 bases, 3 bases remained unmatched. This CDR3 has 14 residues. The CDR3 nucleotides read TGTGCCAGCAGCTTATCGGGACAGGGGGGTGGCTACACCTTC. Translated, it gives CASSLSGQGGGYTF. Combining the CDR3 with reference TRBV7-8 and TRBJ1-2 gives the whole variable domain GAGVSQSPRYKVAKRGQDVALRCDPISGHVSLFWYQQALGQGPEFLTYFQNEAQLDKSGLPSDRFFAERPEGSVSTLKIQRTQQEDSAVYLCASSLSGQGGGYTFGSGTRLTVV.

The chain employs TRBV27 and TRBJ2-7; TRBD1 agrees at 10 bases. The CDR3 runs to 14 residues. With 6 bases clipped from V and 4 bases from J, the junction kept 6 bases outside the gene matches. Germline V gives CDR1 MNHEY, CDR2 SMNVEV (reference sequence). The CDR3 bases are TGTGCCAGCAGCCGGGACAGGGGCATTTACGAGCAGTACTTC. Protein product: CASSRDRGIYEQYF.

The chain recombines TRBV6-1 with TRBJ1-5, with a weak D call TRBD1 (5 bases). Germline CDR1 reads MNHNS; CDR2 reads SASEGT. The germline V and J ends were trimmed by 2 bases and 3 bases, with 20 bases remaining between them. This CDR3 comprises 18 residues. The DNA of the CDR3 is TGTGCCAGCAGTGAAAAACGGTCCAAGGCGGGGGTCAATCAGCCCCAGCATTTT. It specifies CASSEKRSKAGVNQPQHF.

The V call is TRBV10-1, the J call TRBJ2-5; 12 bases agree with TRBD1. The CDR3 extends over 15 amino acids. Germline CDR1 is WNHNN and CDR2 is SYGVQD (reference sequence). V trimming: 6 bases; J trimming: 5 bases; junction bases outside the gene matches: 7. CDR3 region: CASSNRDRGLETQYF. CDR3 nucleotides: TGCGCCAGCAGCAACCGGGACAGGGGGCTGGAGACCCAGTACTTC.

The chain has TRBV5-6 and TRBJ2-7; D is possibly TRBD2 (6 bases). The germline gives CDR1 SGHDT, CDR2 YYEEEE. This CDR3 is 13 amino acids long. V was clipped by 4 bases and J by 6 bases, with 14 bases between them. This CDR3 is CASSEGTLTEQYV. CDR3 in DNA: TGTGCCAGCAGCGAGGGGACTCTAACCGAGCAGTACGTC.

The chain carries TRBV29-1 and TRBJ2-1; D may be TRBD2 (5 bases). The V end lost 2 bases, the J end lost 10 bases, and 9 bases lay between the germline ends. The CDR3 spans 11 residues. Germline lookup yields CDR1 SQVTM and CDR2 ANQGSEA. CDR3 nucleotide sequence: TGCAGCGTTGAAAAAGGCGGGGAGCAGTTCTTC. Protein sequence: CSVEKGGEQFF.

Turning to this clone: The identical CDR3 is also encoded by other nucleotide sequences in the sample. The chain links TRBV4-3 to TRBJ2-1, with TRBD2 identical over 14 bases. The CDR3 runs to 15 residues. After removal of 4 bases from V and 7 bases from J, the junction contained 3 bases not matched to a gene. The germline V gene encodes CDR1 LGHNA and CDR2 YSLEER. The CDR3 coding sequence is TGCGCCAGCAGCCCCGGGACTAGCGGGAGAAATGAGCAGTTCTTC. Its protein is CASSPGTSGRNEQFF.

The genes are TRBV2 and TRBJ2-5; 9 bases align to TRBD2. The DNA end is more similar to TRBJ2-7, so the J call may be wrong. The CDR3 covers 16 residues. Germline V CDR1 and CDR2: SNHLY, FYNNEI. The CDR3 spells CASGGIAGEFVGEQYF. The CDR3 DNA sequence: TGTGCCAGTGGAGGGATAGCGGGAGAATTCGTTGGCGAGCAGTACTTC.

V usage is TRBV25-1 and J usage is TRBJ1-2; 7 nucleotides align to TRBD1. V was clipped by 6 bases and J by 8 bases; unmatched bases: 6. The V gene's germline CDR1 is MGHDK and CDR2 SYGVNS. This CDR3 has 12 amino acids. The CDR3 loop is CASRKTGTGYTF. CDR3 DNA sequence: TGTGCCAGCAGGAAGACAGGGACCGGCTACACCTTC.

V and J are TRBV14 and TRBJ2-7; D call uncertain. CDR1 is SGHDN and CDR2 is FVKESK in the germline V gene. The CDR3 totals 13 residues. The V and J ends lost 4 bases and 1 base respectively, with 8 bases between them. Here the CDR3 reads CASSPKRSYEQYF. CDR3 coding DNA: TGTGCCAGCAGCCCTAAGCGTTCCTACGAGCAGTACTTC.

The rearrangement joins TRBV6-5 to TRBJ1-6; TRBD1 matches at 9 bases. The germline V gene encodes CDR1 MNHEY and CDR2 SVGAGI. CDR3 length: 15 residues. Unmatched junction bases numbered 4, after V lost 4 bases and J lost 6 bases. CDR3 nucleotides: TGTGCCAGCAGTTCACAGGGGGCCGGTAATTCACCCCTCCACTTT. Amino acids: CASSSQGAGNSPLHF.

V usage is TRBV7-2 and J usage is TRBJ1-5; TRBD1 might be the D (6 bases). The CDR3 runs 13 residues. Trimming stripped 4 bases from V and 3 bases from J, with 7 bases between. Germline CDR1 reads SGHTA; CDR2 reads FQGNSA. The CDR3: CASSYRVNQPQHF. The CDR3 bases are TGTGCCAGCAGCTACAGGGTCAATCAGCCCCAGCATTTT.